These 4 T cell receptor beta chains were all obtained from the same sample, sequenced in a study of blood T cells in healthy people across ages. A second PCR, run for about 7 to 11 cycles, used a sample-barcoded 5' primer plus a J-beta primer mix. TCRdb passed the 5' RACE reads through MiXCR, listing each CDR3 protein once. The repertoire holds more than 800,000 distinct CDR3 sequences, with around 30% as singletons. Sequences were obtained from blood. These receptors were collected from a woman of 80 years or more in good health.

This clonotype has only a few counts. CDR3 protein: CASSRQTTYGYTF. The CDR3 nucleotides are TGTGCCAGCAGTCGACAGACGACTTATGGCTACACCTTC. The rearrangement joins TRBV2 to TRBJ1-2; D is perhaps TRBD1 (5 bases). Germline V CDR1 and CDR2: SNHLY, FYNNEI. With 5 bases removed from V and 5 bases from J, the gap between germline ends came to 12 bases. CDR3 length: 13 residues.

The sample holds many counts of this clonotype. The gene calls are TRBV30 and TRBJ2-4, with D possibly being TRBD1 or TRBD2 (5 bases each). Trimming took 2 bases from V and 3 from J, leaving 17 bases between them. The germline gives CDR1 GTSNPN, CDR2 SVGIG (reference sequence). The CDR3 has 16 residues. CDR3 amino acids: CAWSMERGAVKNIQYF. The CDR3 DNA is TGTGCCTGGAGTATGGAGCGAGGGGCCGTCAAAAACATTCAGTACTTC.

This clonotype occurred a few times. A read error may be the cause here, since a much bigger clone is one base away. The rearrangement joins TRBV12-3 or TRBV12-4 to TRBJ2-1; the D gene could be TRBD1 or TRBD2 (5 bases each). The J call may be in error: the DNA end matches TRBJ2-7 better. The CDR3 extends over 15 amino acids. This CDR3 is CASSLDGASYNEQYF. The CDR3 DNA sequence: TGTGCCAGCAGTTTAGACGGGGCCTCCTACAATGAGCAGTACTTC.

This clonotype was seen at least ten times. V and J are TRBV5-8 and TRBJ2-1; 9 nucleotides match TRBD2. The germline V gene has CDR1 SGHTS and CDR2 YDEGEE. With 2 bases clipped from V and 3 bases from J, the junction kept 3 bases outside the gene matches. The CDR3 is 15 residues long. The CDR3 is CASSFSGGFYNEQFF. The CDR3 nucleotides are TGTGCCAGCAGCTTTAGCGGGGGATTCTACAATGAGCAGTTCTTC.